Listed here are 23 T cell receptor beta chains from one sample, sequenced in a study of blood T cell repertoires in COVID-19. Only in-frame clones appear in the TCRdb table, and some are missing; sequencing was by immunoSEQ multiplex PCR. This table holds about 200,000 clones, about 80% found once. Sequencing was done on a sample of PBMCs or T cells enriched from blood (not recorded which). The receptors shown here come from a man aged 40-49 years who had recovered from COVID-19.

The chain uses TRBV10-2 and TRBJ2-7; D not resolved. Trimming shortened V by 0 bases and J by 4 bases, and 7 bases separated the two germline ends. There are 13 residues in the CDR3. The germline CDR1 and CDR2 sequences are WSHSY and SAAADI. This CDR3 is CASSESRDYEQYF. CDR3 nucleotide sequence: TGCGCCAGCAGTGAGTCACGAGATTACGAGCAGTACTTC.

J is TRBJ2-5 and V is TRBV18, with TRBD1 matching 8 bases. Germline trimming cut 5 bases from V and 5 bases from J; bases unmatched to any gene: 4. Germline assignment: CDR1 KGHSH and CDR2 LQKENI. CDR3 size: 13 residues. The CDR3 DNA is TGTGCCAGCTCAGTCCGACAGGGGGAGACCCAGTACTTC. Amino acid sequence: CASSVRQGETQYF.

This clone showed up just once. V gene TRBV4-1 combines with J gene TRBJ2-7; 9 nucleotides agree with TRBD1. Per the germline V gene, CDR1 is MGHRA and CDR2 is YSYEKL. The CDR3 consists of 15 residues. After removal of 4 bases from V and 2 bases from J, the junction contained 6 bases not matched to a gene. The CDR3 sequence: CASSPRTGVPYEQYF. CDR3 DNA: TGCGCCAGCAGCCCTCGGACAGGGGTTCCCTACGAGCAGTACTTC.

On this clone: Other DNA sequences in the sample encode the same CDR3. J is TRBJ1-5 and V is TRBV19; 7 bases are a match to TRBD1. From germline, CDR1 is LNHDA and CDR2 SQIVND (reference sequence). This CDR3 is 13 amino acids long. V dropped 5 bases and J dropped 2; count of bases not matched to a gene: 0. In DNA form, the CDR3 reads TGTGCCAGTAGTGGGACAGGCAATCAGCCCCAGCATTTT. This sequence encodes CASSGTGNQPQHF.

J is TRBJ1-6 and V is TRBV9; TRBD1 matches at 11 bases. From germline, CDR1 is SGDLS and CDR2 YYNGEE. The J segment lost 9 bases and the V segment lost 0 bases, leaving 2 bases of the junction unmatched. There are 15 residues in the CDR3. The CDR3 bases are TGTGCCAGCAGCGTAGGGGACAGGGGGGTTTCACCCCTCCACTTT. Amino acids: CASSVGDRGVSPLHF.

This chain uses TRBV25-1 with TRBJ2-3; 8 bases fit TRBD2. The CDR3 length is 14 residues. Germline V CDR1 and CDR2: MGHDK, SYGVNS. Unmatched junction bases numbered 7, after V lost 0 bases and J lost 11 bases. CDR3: CASSEYGGLEEQYF. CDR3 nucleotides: TGTGCCAGCAGTGAATACGGGGGACTAGAGGAGCAGTATTTT.

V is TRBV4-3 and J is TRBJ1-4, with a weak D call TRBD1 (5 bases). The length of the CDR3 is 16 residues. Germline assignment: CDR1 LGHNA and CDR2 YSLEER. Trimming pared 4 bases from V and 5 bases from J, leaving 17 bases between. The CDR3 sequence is CASSLTSGGTNEKLFF. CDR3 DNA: TGCGCCAGCAGCCTAACCTCCGGGGGAACGAATGAAAAACTGTTTTTT.

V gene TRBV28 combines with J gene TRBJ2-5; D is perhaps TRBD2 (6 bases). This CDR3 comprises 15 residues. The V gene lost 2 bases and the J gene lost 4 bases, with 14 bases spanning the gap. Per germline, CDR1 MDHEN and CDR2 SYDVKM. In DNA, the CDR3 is TGTGCCAGCAGTTTAGCCTGGGAGGATGGAGAGACCCAGTACTTC. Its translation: CASSLAWEDGETQYF.

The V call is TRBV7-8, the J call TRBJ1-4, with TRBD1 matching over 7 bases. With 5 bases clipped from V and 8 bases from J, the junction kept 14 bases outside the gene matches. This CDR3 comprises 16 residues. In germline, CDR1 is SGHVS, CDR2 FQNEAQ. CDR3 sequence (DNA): TGTGCCAGCAGCCTAGACGAAACAGGGGCGAGAGAAAAACTGTTTTTT. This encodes CASSLDETGAREKLFF.

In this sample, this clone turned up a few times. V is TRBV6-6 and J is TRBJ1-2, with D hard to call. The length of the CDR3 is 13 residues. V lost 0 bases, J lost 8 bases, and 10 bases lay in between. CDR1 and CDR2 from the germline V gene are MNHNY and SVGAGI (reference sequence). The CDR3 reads CASSYSSTGGYTF. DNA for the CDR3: TGTGCCAGCAGTTACTCCTCCACGGGAGGCTACACCTTC.

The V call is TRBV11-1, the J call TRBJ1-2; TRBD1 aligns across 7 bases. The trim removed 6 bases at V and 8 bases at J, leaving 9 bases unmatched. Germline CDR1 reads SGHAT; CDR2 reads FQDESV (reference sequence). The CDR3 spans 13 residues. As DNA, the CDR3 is TGTGCCAGCAGTTTCAGGGGGATGCTAGGCTACACCTTC. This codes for CASSFRGMLGYTF.

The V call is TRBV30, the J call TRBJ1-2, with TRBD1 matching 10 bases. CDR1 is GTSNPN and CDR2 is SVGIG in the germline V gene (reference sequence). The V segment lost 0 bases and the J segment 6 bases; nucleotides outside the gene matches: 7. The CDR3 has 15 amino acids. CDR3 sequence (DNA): TGTGCCTGGAGTGTGTCCGGGACAGGGGATCATGGCTACACCTTC. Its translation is CAWSVSGTGDHGYTF.

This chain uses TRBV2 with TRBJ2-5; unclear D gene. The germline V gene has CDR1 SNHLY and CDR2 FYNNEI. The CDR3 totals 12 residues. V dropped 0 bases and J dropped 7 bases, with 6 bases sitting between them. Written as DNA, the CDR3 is TGTGCCAGCAGTGAAGCGCGAAGGACCCAGTACTTC. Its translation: CASSEARRTQYF.

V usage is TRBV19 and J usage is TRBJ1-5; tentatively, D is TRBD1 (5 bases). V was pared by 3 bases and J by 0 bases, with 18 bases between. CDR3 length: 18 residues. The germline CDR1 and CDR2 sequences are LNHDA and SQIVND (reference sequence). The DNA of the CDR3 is TGTGCCAGTAGTATTGCACAGGCCCCGATCTCTAGCAATCAGCCCCAGCATTTT. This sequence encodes CASSIAQAPISSNQPQHF.

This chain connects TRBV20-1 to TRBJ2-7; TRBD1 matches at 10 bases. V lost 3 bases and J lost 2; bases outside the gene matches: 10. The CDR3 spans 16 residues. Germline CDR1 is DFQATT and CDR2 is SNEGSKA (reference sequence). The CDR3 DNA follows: TGCAGTGCTAGTGGGGGACCGGGACAGGGGACCTACGAGCAGTACTTC. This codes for CSASGGPGQGTYEQYF.

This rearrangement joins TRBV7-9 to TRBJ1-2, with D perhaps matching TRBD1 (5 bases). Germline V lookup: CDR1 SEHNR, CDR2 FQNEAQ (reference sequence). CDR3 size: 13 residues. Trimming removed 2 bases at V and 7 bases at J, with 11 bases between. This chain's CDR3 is CASSLTGSSGYTF. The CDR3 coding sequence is TGTGCCAGCAGCTTAACAGGATCCAGTGGCTACACCTTC. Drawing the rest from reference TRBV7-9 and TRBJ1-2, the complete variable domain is DTGVSQNPRHKITKRGQNVTFRCDPISEHNRLYWYRQTLGQGPEFLTYFQNEAQLEKSRLLSDRFSAERPKGSFSTLEIQRTEQGDSAMYLCASSLTGSSGYTFGSGTRLTVV.

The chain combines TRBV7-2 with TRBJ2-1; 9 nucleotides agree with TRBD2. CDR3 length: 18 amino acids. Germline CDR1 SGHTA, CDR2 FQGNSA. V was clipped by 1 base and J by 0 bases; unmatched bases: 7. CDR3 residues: CASSLGAGGPSSYNEQFF. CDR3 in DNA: TGTGCCAGCAGCTTAGGAGCGGGGGGACCGAGCTCCTACAATGAGCAGTTCTTC.

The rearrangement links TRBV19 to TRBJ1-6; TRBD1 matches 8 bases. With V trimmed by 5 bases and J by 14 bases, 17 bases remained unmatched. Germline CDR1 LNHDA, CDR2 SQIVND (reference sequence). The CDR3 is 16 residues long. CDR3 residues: CASSLDRDRTLGALHF. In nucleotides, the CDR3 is TGTGCCAGTAGTTTGGACCGGGACAGGACATTAGGGGCCCTCCACTTT.

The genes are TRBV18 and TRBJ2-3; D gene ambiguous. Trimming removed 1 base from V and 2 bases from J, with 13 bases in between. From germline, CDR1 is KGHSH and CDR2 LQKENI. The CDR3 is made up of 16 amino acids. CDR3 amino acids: CASSPRPQLNTDTQYF. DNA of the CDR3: TGTGCCAGCTCACCACGGCCCCAGTTGAACACAGATACGCAGTATTTT.

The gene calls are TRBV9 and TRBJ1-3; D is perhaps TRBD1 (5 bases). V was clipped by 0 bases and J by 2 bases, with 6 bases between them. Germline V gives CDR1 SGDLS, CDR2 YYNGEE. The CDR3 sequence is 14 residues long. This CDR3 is CASSVGGPGNTIYF. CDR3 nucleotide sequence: TGTGCCAGCAGCGTAGGGGGCCCTGGAAACACCATATATTTT.

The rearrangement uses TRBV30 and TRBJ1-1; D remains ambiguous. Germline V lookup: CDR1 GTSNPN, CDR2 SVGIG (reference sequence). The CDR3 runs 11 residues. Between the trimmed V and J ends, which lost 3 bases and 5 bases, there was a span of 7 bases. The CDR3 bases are TGTGCCTGGAGCCGGTCGACTGAAGCTTTCTTT. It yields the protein CAWSRSTEAFF.

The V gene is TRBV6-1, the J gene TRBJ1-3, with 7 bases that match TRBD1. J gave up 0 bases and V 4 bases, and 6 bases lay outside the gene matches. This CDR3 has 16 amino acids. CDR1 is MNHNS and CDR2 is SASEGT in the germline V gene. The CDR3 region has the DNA TGTGCCAGCAGTGGGACAGGAATACACTCTGGAAACACCATATATTTT. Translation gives CASSGTGIHSGNTIYF.

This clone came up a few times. CDR3 in amino acids: CASTGGLEQYF. CDR3 nucleotide sequence: TGCGCCAGCACGGGGGGGCTCGAGCAGTACTTC. The rearrangement joins TRBV5-1 to TRBJ2-7; TRBD2 matches at 8 bases. Germline-derived CDR1 and CDR2 are SGHRS and YFSETQ. This CDR3 region has 11 residues. The V and J ends lost 6 bases and 6 bases, in that order; junction bases with no gene match: 2.